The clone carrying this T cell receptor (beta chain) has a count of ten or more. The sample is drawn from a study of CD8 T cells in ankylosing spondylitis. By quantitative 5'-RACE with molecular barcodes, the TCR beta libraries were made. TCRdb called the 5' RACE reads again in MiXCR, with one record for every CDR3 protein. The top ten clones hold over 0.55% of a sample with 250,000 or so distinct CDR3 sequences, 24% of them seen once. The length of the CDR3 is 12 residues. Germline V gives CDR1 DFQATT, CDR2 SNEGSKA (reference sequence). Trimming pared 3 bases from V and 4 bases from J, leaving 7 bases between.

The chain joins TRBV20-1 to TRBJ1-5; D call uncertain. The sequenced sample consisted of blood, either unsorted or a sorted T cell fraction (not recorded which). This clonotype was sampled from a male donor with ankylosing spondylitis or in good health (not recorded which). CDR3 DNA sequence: TGCAGTGCTAGGCAGGTAAATCAGCCCCAGCATTTT. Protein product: CSARQVNQPQHF.